A single sample gave rise to the 13 T cell receptor beta chains below, sequenced in a study of CXCR3-negative and CXCR3-positive naive CD8 T cells. Their recognized antigens are unknown. The study made its TRB cDNA libraries by 5' RACE, adding UMI labels. From its re-call of the 5' RACE reads, TCRdb lists each CDR3 protein once, without DNA. The sample shows under 85,000 distinct CDR3 sequences, and 0.7% to 0.8% sits with its ten largest clones. Study observations and caveats: Comparison of naive cells showed more hydrophobic TRB CDR3s in CXCR3-positive than in CXCR3-negative naive cells.

Sequencing input: naive CXCR3+ CD8+ T cells from blood. Subset defined: CD45RO-CCR7+CD27+CD95- naive CD8+ T cells expressing CXCR3 (TNR3+). Source of these receptors: a human donor in good health. Some clones in this sample may be carry-over from other donors' samples.

This chain uses TRBV23-1 with TRBJ2-7; TCRdb's D gene call, TRBD1, goes unchecked for lack of DNA. TRBV23-1 is identified as an open reading frame with a role that is uncertain. The CDR3 spans 15 residues. The CDR3 reads CASSHCGQDNCEQYF.

The gene calls are TRBV5-1 and TRBJ2-1; TCRdb gives TRBD1 as the D gene, but with no DNA this cannot be confirmed. The CDR3 is made up of 12 amino acids. Germline V gene lookup returns CDR1 SGHRS and CDR2 YFSETQ. CDR3 amino acids: CASKTGGNEQFF.

The gene calls are TRBV28 and TRBJ2-1; TCRdb picks TRBD2, but there is no DNA to check that call. Germline lookup yields CDR1 MDHEN and CDR2 SYDVKM. CDR3 length equals 17 residues. The CDR3 region is CASSLLKGLAGVREQFF.

The genes are TRBV10-3 and TRBJ2-7; checking the TCRdb D call of TRBD1 is not possible without DNA. Germline lookup yields CDR1 ENHRY and CDR2 SYGVKD. This CDR3 comprises 12 residues. CDR3: CAIGGAGDEQYF.

This chain joins TRBV20-1 and TRBJ2-1; no DNA is available, so the TRBD2 call from TCRdb remains unchecked. Germline V gene data show CDR1 as DFQATT and CDR2 as SNEGSKA (reference sequence). The CDR3 extends over 16 amino acids. CDR3 in amino acids: CSARDVEAGLANEQFF.

This chain uses TRBV29-1 with TRBJ2-1. The V gene's germline CDR1 is SQVTM and CDR2 ANQGSEA. This CDR3 has 12 amino acids. This CDR3 is CSVEPSYNEQFF.

This chain uses TRBV29-1 with TRBJ1-5; TCRdb's D call of TRBD1 is untestable without DNA. This CDR3 spans 13 amino acids. The germline V gene has CDR1 SQVTM and CDR2 ANQGSEA. CDR3 sequence: CSVSTGGYQPQHF.

The chain employs TRBV7-9 and TRBJ2-7. CDR1 and CDR2 (germline): SEHNR, FQNEAQ (reference sequence). The CDR3 contains 12 residues. CDR3 sequence reads: CASSAELYEQYF.

CDR3 sequence: CAISENQGTYNYGYTF. The chain is built from TRBV10-3 and TRBJ1-2; TCRdb picks TRBD1, but there is no DNA to check that call. This CDR3 is 16 amino acids long. Looked up from germline, CDR1 is ENHRY and CDR2 is SYGVKD.

The rearrangement joins TRBV19 to TRBJ1-1; absent DNA, TCRdb's TRBD1 call cannot be checked. Germline V gives CDR1 LNHDA, CDR2 SQIVND (reference sequence). The CDR3 runs 14 residues. The CDR3 is CASSRGQGNTEAFF. Full variable domain (missing parts from reference TRBV19 and TRBJ1-1): DGGITQSPKYLFRKEGQNVTLSCEQNLNHDAMYWYRQDPGQGLRLIYYSQIVNDFQKGDIAEGYSVSREKKESFPLTVTSAQKNPTAFYLCASSRGQGNTEAFFGQGTRLTVV.

The chain uses TRBV7-6 and TRBJ2-7; absent DNA, TCRdb's TRBD2 call cannot be checked. In germline, CDR1 is SGHVS, CDR2 FNYEAQ. The CDR3 is 16 amino acids. CDR3 residues: CASSLEPGTRGAQQYF.

The chain's CDR3 is CASSFQTSEPFF. The chain combines TRBV7-9 with TRBJ2-1; absent DNA, TCRdb's TRBD2 call cannot be checked. The germline CDR1 and CDR2 sequences are SEHNR and FQNEAQ (reference sequence). The CDR3 consists of 12 residues.

V is TRBV28 and J is TRBJ1-5. The CDR3 loop spans 12 amino acids. Germline V CDR1 and CDR2: MDHEN, SYDVKM. The chain's CDR3 is CASVGGNQPQHF.